Presented here are 17 T cell receptor beta chains from one specimen sequenced in a study of cytomegalovirus exposure and HLA in healthy donors. Amplification used 60 Vbeta primers and 13 Jbeta primers. Measured with immunoSEQ multiplex PCR; TCRdb has only the in-frame clones, and not every one. The profile shows just over 70,000 clones, around two thirds of them singletons. The sequenced sample was PBMCs. These receptors were taken from a human donor in good health.

The rearrangement joins TRBV2 to TRBJ1-1; 10 nucleotides match TRBD1. Per germline, CDR1 SNHLY and CDR2 FYNNEI. This CDR3 has 15 residues. The V segment lost 5 bases and the J segment 4 bases; nucleotides outside the gene matches: 7. CDR3 region: CASSRTGGQVTEAFF. The CDR3 nucleotides are TGTGCCAGCAGTCGGACAGGGGGTCAGGTCACTGAAGCTTTCTTT.

The rearrangement uses TRBV10-2 and TRBJ2-5; D not resolved. The J call is doubtful: the DNA matches TRBJ2-7 better. In germline, CDR1 is WSHSY, CDR2 SAAADI. The CDR3 has 12 residues. The CDR3 DNA follows: TGCGCCAGCAGTGAGCATGTTTACGAGCAGTACTTC. Translated, it gives CASSEHVYEQYF.

The J gene is TRBJ2-1, the V gene TRBV2; the D gene is possibly TRBD2 (5 bases). This CDR3 has 15 residues. The germline gives CDR1 SNHLY, CDR2 FYNNEI. Deletions cut 3 bases from V and 0 bases from J, with 9 bases between. Written as DNA, the CDR3 is TGTGCCAGCAGTGAGTACGGGAACTCCTACAATGAGCAGTTCTTC. Protein sequence: CASSEYGNSYNEQFF.

This CDR3 is CASSASWRTDYGYTF. The CDR3 bases are TGTGCCAGCAGCGCCTCCTGGAGGACAGATTATGGCTACACCTTC. The chain couples TRBV9 to TRBJ1-2, with D possibly matching TRBD1 (6 bases). The CDR3 is made up of 15 amino acids. The V gene lost 3 bases and the J gene lost 5 bases, with 17 bases spanning the gap. Germline CDR1 is SGDLS and CDR2 is YYNGEE. The full variable domain, completed using reference TRBV9 and TRBJ1-2, is DSGVTQTPKHLITATGQRVTLRCSPRSGDLSVYWYQQSLDQGLQFLIQYYNGEERAKGNILERFSAQQFPDLHSELNLSSLELGDSALYFCASSASWRTDYGYTFGSGTRLTVV.

The gene calls are TRBV5-4 and TRBJ2-7; 8 nucleotides align to TRBD1. V was pared by 4 bases and J by 3 bases, with 3 bases of the junction left unmatched. CDR3 length: 13 residues. Germline loops: CDR1 SGHNT, CDR2 YYREEE (reference sequence). For the CDR3, the DNA is TGTGCCAGCAGCACAGGACAGGGCTACGAGCAGTACTTC. This sequence encodes CASSTGQGYEQYF.

This rearrangement joins TRBV18 to TRBJ2-7, with D perhaps TRBD1 (5 bases). Germline V gives CDR1 KGHSH, CDR2 LQKENI. V lost 3 bases to trimming and J lost 7 bases, with 13 bases between them. This CDR3 has 13 amino acids. The CDR3 protein is CASSPKGLGEQYF. The CDR3 region has the DNA TGTGCCAGCTCACCTAAGGGGCTAGGGGAGCAGTACTTC.

The chain is built from TRBV7-3 and TRBJ2-2, with D tentatively TRBD2 (6 bases). Germline V CDR1 and CDR2: SGHTA, FQGTGA. Between the trimmed V and J ends, which lost 5 bases and 5 bases, there was a span of 15 bases. The CDR3 contains 15 residues. The CDR3 reads CASSPSTSWTGELFF. DNA for the CDR3: TGTGCCAGCAGCCCGTCAACTAGCTGGACCGGGGAGCTGTTTTTT. Together with reference TRBV7-3 and TRBJ2-2, the CDR3 gives the full variable domain: GAGVSQTPSNKVTEKGKYVELRCDPISGHTALYWYRQSLGQGPEFLIYFQGTGAADDSGLPNDRFFAVRPEGSVSTLKIQRTERGDSAVYLCASSPSTSWTGELFFGEGSRLTVL.

The rearrangement uses TRBV7-9 and TRBJ1-2; 9 bases are a match to TRBD1. The CDR3 consists of 14 residues. V lost 3 bases and J lost 2; bases outside the gene matches: 1. Germline CDR1 and CDR2: SEHNR and FQNEAQ (reference sequence). The CDR3 protein is CASSFTGGNYGYTF. The CDR3 nucleotides read TGTGCCAGCAGCTTTACAGGGGGCAACTATGGCTACACCTTC.

The chain links TRBV30 to TRBJ2-3, with D uncertain. V lost 0 bases and J 2 bases, leaving 12 bases between the germline ends. Germline loops: CDR1 GTSNPN, CDR2 SVGIG (reference sequence). The CDR3 runs 15 residues. CDR3 bases: TGTGCCTGGAGTGTACTGTCAACTTCCACAGATACGCAGTATTTT. Translated: CAWSVLSTSTDTQYF. Full variable domain (rest looked up from reference TRBV30 and TRBJ2-3): SQTIHQWPATLVQPVGSPLSLECTVEGTSNPNLYWYRQAAGRGLQLLFYSVGIGQISSEVPQNLSASRPQDRQFILSSKKLLLSDSGFYLCAWSVLSTSTDTQYFGPGTRLTVL.

V and J are TRBV6-5 and TRBJ1-2; D gene ambiguous. CDR1 is MNHEY, CDR2 SVGAGI, per germline. With 3 bases removed from V and 7 bases from J, the gap between germline ends came to 12 bases. CDR3 length: 13 residues. The CDR3 region is CASSYSREGGYTF. In DNA form, the CDR3 reads TGTGCCAGCAGTTATAGTCGCGAGGGTGGCTACACCTTC.

V gene TRBV5-1 combines with J gene TRBJ2-7; TRBD1 matches 7 bases. CDR1 is SGHRS, CDR2 YFSETQ, per germline. This CDR3 is 17 amino acids long. The V segment lost 0 bases and the J segment 0 bases; nucleotides outside the gene matches: 9. CDR3 region: CASSLAVTGVGSYEQYF. The CDR3 DNA reads as TGCGCCAGCAGCTTGGCCGTCACAGGGGTGGGCTCCTACGAGCAGTACTTC.

V is TRBV19 and J is TRBJ2-5; no clear D. CDR1 is LNHDA, CDR2 SQIVND, per germline (reference sequence). V dropped 0 bases and J dropped 7 bases, with 3 bases sitting between them. The length of the CDR3 is 11 residues. In nucleotides, the CDR3 is TGTGCCAGTAGTATAGATAGGACCCAGTACTTC. It specifies CASSIDRTQYF. The full variable domain, its missing parts supplied by reference TRBV19 and TRBJ2-5, is DGGITQSPKYLFRKEGQNVTLSCEQNLNHDAMYWYRQDPGQGLRLIYYSQIVNDFQKGDIAEGYSVSREKKESFPLTVTSAQKNPTAFYLCASSIDRTQYFGPGTRLLVL.

This clone was found once. The chain links TRBV6-1 to TRBJ2-3; maybe TRBD2 (5 bases). Germline CDR1 and CDR2: MNHNS and SASEGT. The CDR3 length is 12 residues. V lost 10 bases, J lost 3 bases, and 11 bases lay in between. CDR3 nucleotides: TGTGCCACCCGGGATGGAACAGATACGCAGTATTTT. Translating gives CATRDGTDTQYF.

This clone was picked up a small number of times. The gene calls are TRBV28 and TRBJ1-5; possibly TRBD1 for D (6 bases). The CDR3 has 16 residues. Trimming took off 4 bases at V and 4 bases at J, with 17 bases between the two ends. Per the germline V gene, CDR1 is MDHEN and CDR2 is SYDVKM. CDR3 in DNA: TGTGCCAGCAGTTCCCCCGTACAGGGAAGGAATCAGCCCCAGCATTTT. This sequence encodes CASSSPVQGRNQPQHF.

The genes are TRBV18 and TRBJ2-5, with a weak D call TRBD2 (6 bases). Germline loops: CDR1 KGHSH, CDR2 LQKENI. The CDR3 has 15 residues. Trimming took off 2 bases at V and 2 bases at J, with 12 bases between the two ends. CDR3 region: CASSPSAGTQETQYF. In nucleotides, the CDR3 is TGTGCCAGCTCACCATCCGCGGGAACTCAAGAGACCCAGTACTTC.

Remarks on this clone: One end of the junction does not line up with germline, which may come from a read error. The gene calls are TRBV10-1 and TRBJ1-1; D is uncertain. Per the germline V gene, CDR1 is WNHNN and CDR2 is SYGVQD (reference sequence). CDR3 length: 13 residues. Here the CDR3 DNA reads TGCGCTAGCAGCCTTACATTGAACACTGAAGCTTTCTTT. Its translation is CASSLTLNTEAFF.

This clone was found a few times. The J gene is TRBJ1-1, the V gene TRBV6-1, with D unresolved. There are 13 residues in the CDR3. V was shortened by 0 bases and J by 5 bases, with 7 bases between the two germline ends. Germline loops: CDR1 MNHNS, CDR2 SASEGT. Here the CDR3 reads CASSEARRTEAFF. The DNA of the CDR3 is TGTGCCAGCAGTGAAGCTAGGAGGACTGAAGCTTTCTTT.